A selection of T cell receptor beta chains follows, all from one sample in a study of graft-versus-host responses after intestinal transplantation. The assay was immunoSEQ multiplex PCR, and TCRdb's table has in-frame clones only and misses some. The profile shows more than 20,000 clones, roughly 83% of them singletons. Source: PBMCs, taken approximately 28 days after intestinal transplant. The origin of the receptors is a human patient who received an intestinal transplant, so some T cells may come from the graft donor. The CDR3 runs from the conserved cysteine through the conserved F or W. D genes are given only for firm matches. A clone size is listed for some rows: how often the clone was seen (once, few, many), or a class if it is expanded.

V,size,D,J,DNA,CDR3
TRBV5-6,-,-,TRBJ1-5,TGTGCCAGCAGCCCGTGGGGGGGATACCAGCCCCAGCATTTT,CASSPWGGYQPQHF
TRBV19,once,-,TRBJ2-2,TGTGCCAGTAGTATAGATCGGGCGGGCACCGGGGAGCTGTTTTTT,CASSIDRAGTGELFF
TRBV6-1,-,-,TRBJ1-1,TGTGCCAGCAGTGAGGGCACTGAAGCTTTCTTT,CASSEGTEAFF
TRBV13,-,TRBD1,TRBJ2-7,TGTGCCAGCAGCTCAGGACAGGGCGTTTCCTCCTACGAGCAGTACTTC,CASSSGQGVSSYEQYF
TRBV7-3,-,-,TRBJ2-5,TGTGCCAGCAGCTTAGCAGAAGGGCCAGAGACCCAGTACTTC,CASSLAEGPETQYF
TRBV19,-,-,TRBJ2-2,TGTGCCAGTAGTCTGGGAGGATTGAACACCGGGGAGCTGTTTTTT,CASSLGGLNTGELFF
TRBV14,once,-,TRBJ1-1,TGTGCCAGCAGCCGAGACAGGTCCAGGAACACTGAAGCTTTCTTT,CASSRDRSRNTEAFF
TRBV11-2,once,TRBD1,TRBJ1-6,TGTGCCAGCAGCTTAGGGGTCGACAGGGATAATTCACCCCTCCACTTT,CASSLGVDRDNSPLHF
TRBV28,-,TRBD1,TRBJ2-7,TGTGCCAGCAGTACCCGGGACAGGATCCCCTACGAGCAGTACTTC,CASSTRDRIPYEQYF
TRBV6-1,-,TRBD2,TRBJ2-7,TGTGCCAGCAGTGAGCGGGGAACTAGCGGCTACGAGCAGTACTTC,CASSERGTSGYEQYF
TRBV30,once,-,TRBJ2-3,TGTGCCTGGAGTGTGGGGCGGGTGGGCACAGATACGCAGTATTTT,CAWSVGRVGTDTQYF
TRBV6-1,-,TRBD2,TRBJ2-1,TGTGCCAGCGGAAGAGCGGGAAATATCGATGAGCAGTTCTTC,CASGRAGNIDEQFF
TRBV4-1,-,TRBD2,TRBJ2-3,TGCGCCAGCAGCCCACTCCTCGAAGCGGGGACGCAGTATTTT,CASSPLLEAGTQYF
TRBV6-5,-,TRBD1,TRBJ2-7,TGTGCCAGCAGTGTTTTACAGGGGTCCTACGAGCAGTACTTC,CASSVLQGSYEQYF
TRBV6-1,-,-,TRBJ1-1,TGTGCCAGCAGTACCGGGACGGAGAACACTGAAGCTTTCTTT,CASSTGTENTEAFF
TRBV29-1,-,-,TRBJ2-1,TGCAGCGCCGTGGGGGCTAAAAATGAGCAGTTCTTC,CSAVGAKNEQFF
TRBV5-1,-,TRBD2,TRBJ2-4,TGCGCCAGCAGCTTGGAACTAGCGGGAGGTGCCAAAAACATTCAGTACTTC,CASSLELAGGAKNIQYF
TRBV11-1,-,-,TRBJ2-3,TGTGTCAGCAGCTTAGATACAGATACGCAGTATTTT,CVSSLDTDTQYF
TRBV10-3,few,TRBD2,TRBJ2-1,TGTGCCATCAGTGAGTCGACGGGGTCTAGCGGGAGTTGGGAGCAGTTCTTC,CAISESTGSSGSWEQFF
TRBV2,-,-,TRBJ2-2,TGTGCCAGCATGGAAACAGGGAACACCGGGGAGCTGTTTTTT,CASMETGNTGELFF
TRBV28,-,TRBD1,TRBJ2-2,TGTGCCAGCAGTTTCAGGACAGGGATAACCGGGGAGCTGTTTTTT,CASSFRTGITGELFF
TRBV15,-,-,TRBJ2-2,TGTGCCACCAGCACCCGGACGGGCGCGAACACCGGGGAGCTGTTTTTT,CATSTRTGANTGELFF
TRBV6-5,-,-,TRBJ2-7,TGTGCCAGCAGTGCCAAGGGGGGAGCTCCCTACGAGCAGTACTTC,CASSAKGGAPYEQYF
TRBV5-1,few,TRBD1,TRBJ2-7,TGCGCCAGCAGCTTGAGGTCAGGGGGCCATTTAGGTCTGGACTACGAGCAGTACTTC,CASSLRSGGHLGLDYEQYF
TRBV12-2,-,-,TRBJ2-5,TGTGCAAGTCGCATGAGGACCCATGAGAGGATAGCGGGAGGAGGAGAGACCCAGTACTTC,CASRMRTHERIAGGGETQYF
TRBV7-9,once,TRBD2,TRBJ2-5,TGTGCCAGCAGCTTAGATCCGGCGGGGGGGCAAGAGACCCAGTACTTC,CASSLDPAGGQETQYF
TRBV2,-,-,TRBJ1-6,TGTGCCAGCAGTGTATCGCACGGGGGCCGTTCACCCCTCCACTTT,CASSVSHGGRSPLHF
TRBV4-1,-,-,TRBJ2-1,TGCGCCAGCAGCCAAGATAGCGCTCCAGCGGACCTGTACAATGAGCAGTTCTTC,CASSQDSAPADLYNEQFF
TRBV4-2,-,-,TRBJ2-1,TGTGCCAGCAGCCAAGATATCCTAGTGTCTAACAATGAGCAGTTCTTC,CASSQDILVSNNEQFF
TRBV4-1,once,-,TRBJ2-3,TGCGCCAGCAGCCAACCAGGTACAGATACGCAGTATTTT,CASSQPGTDTQYF
TRBV27,few,TRBD1,TRBJ1-2,TGTGCCAGCAGCCCAGGGACAGGGGTGTTTTATGGCTACACCTTC,CASSPGTGVFYGYTF